This is a list of T cell receptor beta chains from one sample in a study of PD-L1 blockade in urothelial cancer. The data were produced by immunoSEQ multiplex PCR, yet TCRdb's version contains in-frame clones alone and is incomplete. The table includes about 38,000 clones, about nine tenths detected once. Source: PBMCs, taken around atezolizumab (anti-PD-L1) treatment. The origin of the receptors is a man aged 65-85 years with urothelial cancer. Each CDR3 is given with its conserved first and last residue. The D gene is left open where the match is weak. Clone size is stated in some rows and not others, as once, few, many or a class when expanded.

>NA|TRBV11-1|TRBJ2-3|NA
TGTGCCAGCAGCCTTATGGACAGCTTCACAGATACGCAGTATTTT
CASSLMDSFTDTQYF
>NA|TRBV7-9|TRBJ1-1|NA
TGTGCCAGCAGCTTCCTTGGCATGAACACTGAAGCTTTCTTT
CASSFLGMNTEAFF
>NA|TRBV5-6|TRBJ1-5|NA
TGTGCCAGCAGCTTGTGGCGTCGGGTCAATCAGCCCCAGCATTTT
CASSLWRRVNQPQHF
>TRBD1|TRBV11-2|TRBJ2-1|NA
TGTGCCAGCAGCCCTCGGGACAGTGCTTTTTACAATGAGCAGTTCTTC
CASSPRDSAFYNEQFF
>TRBD2|TRBV19|TRBJ2-2|NA
TGTGCCAGTAGCACCACTGGTGGCGGGACTAGCGGGAGAGCCGGGGAGCTGTTTTTT
CASSTTGGGTSGRAGELFF
>NA|TRBV18|TRBJ1-1|NA
TGTGCCAGCTCAAATCAGGGAGGGAACACTGAAGCTTTCTTT
CASSNQGGNTEAFF
>TRBD2|TRBV5-6|TRBJ2-1|NA
TGTGCCAGCAGCTTGGCGGTATTAGCGGGGTACAATGAGCAGTTCTTC
CASSLAVLAGYNEQFF
>TRBD1|TRBV6-1|TRBJ2-5|NA
TGTGCCAGCAGAGCGGACAGGGTATCTACAGAGACCCAGTACTTC
CASRADRVSTETQYF
>NA|TRBV27|TRBJ2-2|once
TGTGCCAGCAGTTTAGACGCGGGAATGAGGGACACCGGGGAGCTGTTTTTT
CASSLDAGMRDTGELFF
>NA|TRBV9|TRBJ2-3|NA
TGTGCCAGCAGCGTCACCTTGTCGGAGGGTACAGATACGCAGTATTTT
CASSVTLSEGTDTQYF
>NA|TRBV28|TRBJ2-2|NA
TGTGCCAGCAGTTACGAAACGGTCGGGGAGCTGTTTTTT
CASSYETVGELFF
>TRBD2|TRBV15|TRBJ2-7|once
TGTGCCACCAGCAGAGTAAGGGACTATGGAGAGCAGTACTTC
CATSRVRDYGEQYF
>NA|TRBV5-1|TRBJ2-3|NA
TGCGCCAGCCGCGGTCTTACAGATACGCAGTATTTT
CASRGLTDTQYF
>TRBD1|TRBV11-1|TRBJ2-7|NA
TGTGCCAGCAGGCAGGACAGGAACCTCCTCTACGAGCAGTACTTC
CASRQDRNLLYEQYF
>NA|TRBV28|TRBJ2-1|NA
TGTGCCAGCAGTTTACCGGGGTTAACCTACAATGAGCAGTTCTTC
CASSLPGLTYNEQFF
>NA|TRBV4-2|TRBJ2-7|NA
TGTGCCAGCAGCCAAGGGTTTGTGGGAGTCGAGCAGTACTTC
CASSQGFVGVEQYF
>TRBD1|TRBV5-1|TRBJ1-2|NA
TGCGCCAGCAGACCGGGACAGCAATATGGCTACACCTTC
CASRPGQQYGYTF
>TRBD1|TRBV6-6|TRBJ2-2|once
TGTGCCAGCAGTTACCCGACAGGGTCCACCGGGGAGCTGTTTTTT
CASSYPTGSTGELFF
>TRBD2|TRBV6-1|TRBJ2-2|NA
TGTGCCAGCCAACTAGCGGTTGGGAACACCGGGGAGCTGTTTTTT
CASQLAVGNTGELFF
>NA|TRBV5-1|TRBJ2-3|NA
TGCGCCAGCAGCAATTATGACAGGCCAGGCACAGATACGCAGTATTTT
CASSNYDRPGTDTQYF
>TRBD2|TRBV5-1|TRBJ2-1|NA
TGCGCCAGCAGCCCGGTTAGCGGGAGGGTCAATGAGCAGTTCTTC
CASSPVSGRVNEQFF
>NA|TRBV7-2|TRBJ2-5|NA
TGTGCCAGCAGCCGAGACAGACCCGCCACGGAGACCCAGTACTTC
CASSRDRPATETQYF
>TRBD1|TRBV29-1|TRBJ1-2|NA
TGCAGCGTTTCTACCGGGACAGGTGACTATGGCTACACCTTC
CSVSTGTGDYGYTF
>TRBD1|TRBV19|TRBJ1-2|NA
TGTGCCAGTAACTACAGGGGAATAGATCCTTACTATGGCTACACCTTC
CASNYRGIDPYYGYTF
>NA|TRBV7-2|TRBJ2-5|few
TGTGCCAGCAGCCGACAGGACCAAGAGACCCAGTACTTC
CASSRQDQETQYF
>TRBD2|TRBV5-1|TRBJ2-7|NA
TGCGCCAGCAGCCCACGGGGGGGGGTTTCATCCTACGAGCAGTACTTC
CASSPRGGVSSYEQYF
>TRBD1|TRBV14|TRBJ2-2|NA
TGTGCCAGCAGCCGGACAGGGGCGAACACCGGGGAGCTGTTTTTT
CASSRTGANTGELFF
>TRBD1|TRBV29-1|TRBJ1-1|NA
TGCAGCGTTCTAGGACAGGGGAATCTCAGGAACACTGAAGCTTTCTTT
CSVLGQGNLRNTEAFF
>NA|TRBV6-6|TRBJ2-7|NA
TGTGCCAGCAGGGATGGACGGGATACCTACGAGCAGTACTTC
CASRDGRDTYEQYF
>NA|TRBV5-1|TRBJ1-5|NA
TGCGCCAGCAGCTTGGACTCGTATAGCAATCAGCCCCAGCATTTT
CASSLDSYSNQPQHF
>NA|TRBV28|TRBJ2-2|NA
TGTGCCAGCAGTTTTTGGGCCATCAACACCGGGGAGCTGTTTTTT
CASSFWAINTGELFF
>TRBD2|TRBV5-1|TRBJ2-7|NA
TGCGCCAGCAGCCCAGCGGGAGTATACGAGCAGTACTTC
CASSPAGVYEQYF
>NA|TRBV7-7|TRBJ2-5|NA
TGTGCCAGCCAGCAGCTTGGTCGGGAAGAGACCCAGTACTTC
CASQQLGREETQYF
>NA|TRBV18|TRBJ1-1|NA
TGTGCCAGCTCACCGGTTTTAGCCTTCGGCGGAGTGAACACTGAAGCTTTCTTT
CASSPVLAFGGVNTEAFF
>TRBD2|TRBV6-5|TRBJ2-2|NA
TGTGCCAGCACCAAGCGGGGGACCACCCGGGAGCTGTTTTTT
CASTKRGTTRELFF
>TRBD2|TRBV28|TRBJ2-1|once
TGTGCCAGCAGTTTATACACTAGCGGGAGGGCCTGGGGCTCCTACAATGAGCAGTTCTTC
CASSLYTSGRAWGSYNEQFF
>NA|TRBV5-5|TRBJ1-3|NA
TGTGCCAGCAGCTGGGCCTCGCCGATACCTGGAAACACCATATATTTT
CASSWASPIPGNTIYF
>TRBD2|TRBV28|TRBJ2-1|NA
TGTGCCAGCAGGACCCTTAGCGGGAGCTACAATGAGCAGTTCTTC
CASRTLSGSYNEQFF
>NA|TRBV11-2|TRBJ2-3|NA
TGTGCCAGCAGCTTACTTAGAGTGGATACGCAGTATTTT
CASSLLRVDTQYF
>TRBD1|TRBV10-3|TRBJ1-4|NA
TGTGCCATCAGTGTTGCGGACAGGGTTAGGGAAAAACTGTTTTTT
CAISVADRVREKLFF
>NA|TRBV2|TRBJ2-3|NA
TGTGCCAGCAGACCCCAGGGGGATACGCAGTATTTT
CASRPQGDTQYF
>TRBD1|TRBV19|TRBJ2-3|NA
TGTGCCAGTCAGCCTCGGACAGGGGGACCAGATACGCAGTATTTT
CASQPRTGGPDTQYF
>NA|TRBV29-1|TRBJ1-5|NA
TGCAGCGTTAGACAGGATAGCAATCAGCCCCAGCATTTT
CSVRQDSNQPQHF
>NA|TRBV27|TRBJ1-4|NA
TGTGCCAGCAGTCGAGGGACACTGGGACCGAATGAAAAACTGTTTTTT
CASSRGTLGPNEKLFF
>NA|TRBV2|TRBJ2-1|NA
TGTGCCAGCAGTGAAACCCCCGCGCGAAGCTCCTACAATGAGCAGTTCTTC
CASSETPARSSYNEQFF
>TRBD1|TRBV6-6|TRBJ1-1|NA
TGTGCCAGCAGTTCCCGACAGGGAAGGAACACTGAAGCTTTCTTT
CASSSRQGRNTEAFF
>NA|TRBV27|TRBJ1-1|NA
TGTGCCAGCAGTATGACAGCGAACACTGAAGCTTTCTTT
CASSMTANTEAFF
>NA|TRBV5-6|TRBJ2-3|NA
TGTGCCAGCAGCTCAGAGGGGGCTGCGGGGCAGGGACACACAGATACGCAGTATTTT
CASSSEGAAGQGHTDTQYF
>TRBD2|TRBV19|TRBJ2-5|NA
TGTGCCAGTAGTATAGCGGGAGGGAACCAAGAGACCCAGTACTTC
CASSIAGGNQETQYF
>NA|TRBV13|TRBJ1-2|NA
TGTGCCAGCAGCTTAGGGGCAGGGGATGGCTACACCTTC
CASSLGAGDGYTF
>TRBD1|TRBV19|TRBJ2-1|NA
TGTGCCAGTACTAGACAGGGGTATATCAATGAGCAGTTCTTC
CASTRQGYINEQFF
>TRBD1|TRBV15|TRBJ2-3|once
TGTGCCACCAGCACTAGGACAGGGGGCGTGACAGATACGCAGTATTTT
CATSTRTGGVTDTQYF
>NA|TRBV7-2|TRBJ2-5|NA
TGTGCCAGCAGCCAGGGGGGTGGGCGCCAAGAGACCCAGTACTTC
CASSQGGGRQETQYF
>NA|TRBV11-2|TRBJ2-7|NA
TGTGCCAGCAGCTTATGGACAGCCGAGCAGTACTTC
CASSLWTAEQYF
>NA|TRBV5-8|TRBJ2-1|NA
TGTGCCAGCAGCCGACCCCCGACTACAGAGCAGTTCTTC
CASSRPPTTEQFF
>TRBD1|TRBV28|TRBJ2-1|NA
TGTGCCAGCAGTTCCCGACAGGGTTTCGATGAGCAGTTCTTC
CASSSRQGFDEQFF
>TRBD1|TRBV7-7|TRBJ2-7|NA
TGTGCCAGCAGCCGGGGACAGGGCTACTACGAGCAGTACTTC
CASSRGQGYYEQYF
>NA|TRBV28|TRBJ1-5|NA
TGTGCCAGCAGTTTAACGGGCGACTATAGCAATCAGCCCCAGCATTTT
CASSLTGDYSNQPQHF
>TRBD1|TRBV5-4|TRBJ2-5|NA
TGTGCCAGCAGCCCAGAACCGGGACAGGGGGGAGGGGAGACCCAGTACTTC
CASSPEPGQGGGETQYF